This TCR beta chain was sequenced in a study of CD8 T cells in Susac syndrome. Germline V gene data show CDR1 as PRHDT and CDR2 as FYEKMQ (reference sequence). This CDR3 has 14 amino acids. The germline V and J ends were trimmed by 5 bases and 10 bases, with 18 bases remaining between them. Reverse transcription used roughly 0.45 to 1 ug RNA and random hexamers. TCRdb independently ran MiXCR on the immunoSEQ multiplex PCR reads; one entry per CDR3 protein. The profile covers about 47,000 distinct CDR3 sequences, with about 91% appearing a single time and roughly 0.4% taken by the ten largest. This chain uses TRBV13 with TRBJ2-1, with D tentatively TRBD2 (5 bases). Sequenced material: CD8+ T cells from PBMCs. This sequence was found in a human donor in good health. This CDR3 is CASSLSDYALEQFF. The CDR3 nucleotides read TGTGCCAGCAGCCTCAGCGACTACGCTCTGGAGCAGTTCTTC.